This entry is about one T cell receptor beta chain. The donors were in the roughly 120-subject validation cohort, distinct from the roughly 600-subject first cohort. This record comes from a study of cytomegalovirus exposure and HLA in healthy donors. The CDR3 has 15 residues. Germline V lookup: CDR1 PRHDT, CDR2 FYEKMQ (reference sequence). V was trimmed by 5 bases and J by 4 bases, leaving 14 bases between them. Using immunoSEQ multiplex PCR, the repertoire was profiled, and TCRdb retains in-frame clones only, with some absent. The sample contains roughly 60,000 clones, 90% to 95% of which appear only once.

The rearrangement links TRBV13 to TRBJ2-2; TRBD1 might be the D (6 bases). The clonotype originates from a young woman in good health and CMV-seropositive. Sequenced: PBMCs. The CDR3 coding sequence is TGTGCCAGCAGCCCCTACCAGGGGTTCACCGGGGAGCTGTTTTTT. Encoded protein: CASSPYQGFTGELFF.